These T cell receptor beta chains were read from a single sample in a study of CD4 T cells in relation to SARS-CoV-2 and coronaviruses. The assay was immunoSEQ multiplex PCR, and TCRdb's table has in-frame clones only and misses some. Of some 60,000 clones detected, approximately 90% appear once; the ten largest clones hold approximately 0.4%. The source material was naive CD4+ T cells from PBMCs. These receptors all stem from an adult with COVID-19. Both conserved end residues are part of each CDR3. The D gene is left open where the match is weak. Part of the rows lack a size; the others show once, few, many or a class for expanded clones.

size	V	J	D	CDR3	DNA
once	TRBV6-1	TRBJ1-4	-	CASSEGTVRNEKLFF	TGTGCCAGCAGTGAAGGGACAGTTCGTAATGAAAAACTGTTTTTT
-	TRBV3-1/TRBV3-2	TRBJ2-1	TRBD2	CASSPGLAGGRSYNEQFF	TGTGCCAGCAGCCCGGGACTAGCGGGAGGCAGATCCTACAATGAGCAGTTCTTC
-	TRBV18	TRBJ2-7	TRBD1	CASSTGVDDEQYF	TGTGCCAGCTCGACAGGGGTCGACGACGAGCAGTACTTC
-	TRBV7-2	TRBJ2-1	TRBD2	CASSPGTSGSNEQFF	TGTGCCAGCAGCCCGGGGACTAGCGGGAGTAATGAGCAGTTCTTC
once	TRBV11-2	TRBJ2-5	-	CASSFTYQETQYF	TGTGCCAGCAGCTTTACGTACCAAGAGACCCAGTACTTC
-	TRBV6-5	TRBJ2-7	-	CASSYRGRASEQYF	TGTGCCAGCAGTTACCGGGGGCGGGCGAGCGAGCAGTACTTC
-	TRBV4-2	TRBJ2-3	TRBD1	CASSQDRGGQGASKTLADTQYF	TGTGCCAGCAGCCAAGATCGCGGTGGACAGGGGGCCTCTAAAACGTTGGCAGATACGCAGTATTTT
few	TRBV5-1	TRBJ1-5	-	CASSLVGARDQPQHF	TGCGCCAGCAGCTTGGTAGGGGCGAGGGATCAGCCCCAGCATTTT
-	TRBV5-6	TRBJ2-3	-	CASSADPAGSTDTQYF	TGTGCCAGCAGCGCGGACCCGGCTGGGAGCACAGATACGCAGTATTTT
-	TRBV7-8	TRBJ2-7	-	CASSLTRPFPGYEQYF	TGTGCCAGCAGCCTCACCCGGCCCTTTCCGGGGTACGAGCAGTACTTC
-	TRBV4-1	TRBJ2-7	-	CASSQEGALYEQYF	TGCGCCAGCAGCCAAGAGGGGGCACTTTACGAGCAGTACTTC
-	TRBV6-2/TRBV6-3	TRBJ2-7	-	CASSRGAPGEQYF	TGTGCCAGCAGCCGAGGAGCGCCTGGAGAGCAGTACTTC
once	TRBV6-5	TRBJ2-3	TRBD2	CASSYSAGFTDTQYF	TGTGCCAGCAGTTACTCAGCGGGGTTCACAGATACGCAGTATTTT
few	TRBV19	TRBJ1-5	TRBD1	CASSKDRVNQPQHF	TGTGCCAGTAGCAAAGACAGGGTCAATCAGCCCCAGCATTTT
-	TRBV24-1	TRBJ2-3	TRBD1	CATGTGATDTQYF	TGTGCCACCGGGACAGGGGCGACAGATACGCAGTATTTT
-	TRBV6-5	TRBJ1-1	-	CASNYLGLNTEAFF	TGTGCCAGCAATTATTTAGGACTTAACACTGAAGCTTTCTTT
-	TRBV15	TRBJ1-2	-	CATSREGEGYTF	TGTGCCACCAGCAGAGAGGGGGAGGGCTACACCTTC
few	TRBV2	TRBJ1-2	-	CASSEGVRGGYGYTF	TGTGCCAGCAGTGAAGGGGTCAGGGGAGGCTATGGCTACACCTTC
-	TRBV2	TRBJ2-1	-	CASSGEGDEQFF	TGTGCCAGCAGTGGTGAGGGGGATGAGCAGTTCTTC
-	TRBV5-4	TRBJ1-2	TRBD1	CASSPIRQGRYGYTF	TGTGCCAGCAGCCCAATACGACAGGGCCGTTATGGCTACACCTTC
-	TRBV7-3	TRBJ2-1	-	CASSLGAPYNEQFF	TGTGCCAGCAGCTTAGGAGCTCCCTACAATGAGCAGTTCTTC
-	TRBV7-2	TRBJ1-2	-	CASSSWENYGYTF	TGTGCCAGCAGCTCGTGGGAAAACTATGGCTACACCTTC
-	TRBV12-3/TRBV12-4	TRBJ2-1	-	CASSLVQGLEQFF	TGTGCCAGCAGTTTAGTTCAGGGCTTAGAGCAGTTCTTC
-	TRBV10-3	TRBJ2-5	TRBD1	CAIRPDRGRETQYF	TGTGCCATCAGGCCTGACAGGGGGAGAGAGACCCAGTACTTC
-	TRBV7-9	TRBJ2-3	TRBD2	CASSLTPAYLAGATDTQYF	TGTGCCAGCAGCTTAACACCTGCCTACCTAGCGGGAGCTACAGATACGCAGTATTTT
-	TRBV20-1	TRBJ1-2	-	CSRQTHYGYTF	TGCAGCAGACAGACCCACTATGGCTACACCTTC
once	TRBV20-1	TRBJ2-2	-	CSASSSLSIKPGELFF	TGCAGTGCTAGTTCTAGCCTCTCCATCAAACCCGGGGAGCTGTTTTTT
-	TRBV6-2/TRBV6-3	TRBJ1-2	-	CASSYTDNYGYTF	TGTGCCAGCAGTTACACAGATAACTATGGCTACACCTTC
-	TRBV7-9	TRBJ1-2	-	CASSSDNLTPVF	TGTGCCAGCAGCTCCGACAACCTCACCCCAGTCTTC
-	TRBV7-3	TRBJ1-2	TRBD1	CASSSYRGNGYTF	TGTGCCAGCAGCTCTTACAGGGGCAATGGCTACACCTTC
-	TRBV5-5	TRBJ1-2	-	CASSPGWGNYGYTF	TGTGCCAGCAGCCCCGGTTGGGGTAACTATGGCTACACCTTC
-	TRBV28	TRBJ1-6	-	CASSLVSEYNSPLHF	TGTGCCAGCAGTTTAGTTTCAGAGTATAATTCACCCCTCCACTTT
once	TRBV10-3	TRBJ1-2	TRBD1	CAISRQGGDAGYTF	TGTGCCATCAGTCGTCAGGGGGGGGACGCTGGCTACACCTTC
-	TRBV2	TRBJ2-2	TRBD1	CASSDQGADTGELFF	TGTGCCAGCAGCGATCAGGGGGCTGACACCGGGGAGCTGTTTTTT
-	TRBV12-3/TRBV12-4	TRBJ1-6	-	CASSNNSPLHF	TGTGCCAGCAGTAATAATTCACCCCTCCACTTT
-	TRBV9	TRBJ2-1	TRBD2	CASSATGTTPGNEQFF	TGTGCCAGCAGCGCCACCGGGACTACCCCTGGGAATGAGCAGTTCTTC
-	TRBV5-4	TRBJ2-7	-	CASSVQSYEQYF	TGTGCCAGCAGCGTACAGAGCTACGAGCAGTACTTC
-	TRBV27	TRBJ1-2	TRBD1	CASSLFLGGRLYGYTF	TGTGCCAGCAGTTTATTTTTAGGGGGCCGACTCTATGGCTACACCTTC
-	TRBV2	TRBJ2-1	-	CASSEWGGMSSYNEQFF	TGTGCCAGCAGTGAATGGGGCGGGATGAGCTCCTACAATGAGCAGTTCTTC
-	TRBV3-1/TRBV3-2	TRBJ1-6	-	CASSQAGSYSPLHF	TGTGCCAGCAGCCAGGCAGGTAGCTATTCACCCCTCCACTTT
-	TRBV4-2	TRBJ2-1	TRBD2	CASSQGTRAENEQFF	TGTGCCAGCAGCCAAGGGACTAGGGCTGAGAATGAGCAGTTCTTC
-	TRBV7-8	TRBJ2-2	-	CASSSERILVAATGELFF	TGTGCCAGCAGCTCGGAGAGGATACTAGTAGCGGCCACCGGGGAGCTGTTTTTT
-	TRBV27	TRBJ2-3	-	CASSLRLHIDTQYF	TGTGCCAGCAGTCTCCGACTCCACATTGATACGCAGTATTTT
-	TRBV10-3	TRBJ2-1	-	CAAINQRVVVGEQFF	TGTGCCGCCATCAACCAACGGGTGGTGGTGGGTGAGCAGTTCTTC
-	TRBV6-6	TRBJ1-2	-	CASSYSPGWEGDGYTF	TGTGCCAGCAGTTACTCGCCGGGGTGGGAGGGGGATGGCTACACCTTC
-	TRBV5-4	TRBJ2-1	TRBD2	CASSPRASGYNEQFF	TGTGCCAGCAGCCCGAGGGCTAGCGGGTACAATGAGCAGTTCTTC